The clone carrying this T cell receptor (beta chain) was seen repeatedly, ten times or more. Its target is not known. The CDR3 loop spans 14 amino acids. Trimming took 0 bases from V and 8 from J, leaving 13 bases between them. Germline CDR1 reads MNHEY; CDR2 reads SVGAGI. This entry comes from a study of post-analysis software for immune sequencing data. The study, taken as a whole, reports: Comparison of patients with controls showed five TRBV segments more frequent in patients, TRBV5-6, TRBV5-1 and TRBV20-1 among them. The F measure placed samples prepared in the same batch into strongly shared clusters.

Researchers reported that TCR beta cDNA libraries carried unique molecular identifiers. From the PCR reads, TCRdb called clonotypes with MiXCR, one entry per CDR3 protein. This table has about 200,000 distinct CDR3 sequences, roughly 28% appearing once. The TCR comes from a girl aged 2-17 years with multiple sclerosis. Sequencing was carried out using blood. The chain links TRBV6-5 to TRBJ1-2; D may be TRBD1 (5 bases). The CDR3 here is CASSYSGGLGGYTF. The CDR3 DNA follows: TGTGCCAGCAGTTACTCCGGGGGATTGGGGGGCTACACCTTC.